These 24 T cell receptor beta chains share one sample of origin, sequenced in a study of T cell responses to AZD1222 COVID-19 vaccine. TCRdb's table, derived via immunoSEQ multiplex PCR, lists solely in-frame clones and lacks some. The table lists about 140,000 clones, around 93% of them singletons. The sequencing here drew on peripheral blood, taken on day 0 of AZD1222 vaccination. These receptors were collected from an adult in good health.

V gene TRBV19 combines with J gene TRBJ1-2, with D unresolved. Germline assignment: CDR1 LNHDA and CDR2 SQIVND (reference sequence). V was shortened by 6 bases and J by 3 bases, with 17 bases between the two germline ends. The CDR3 sequence is 15 residues long. CDR3 loop: CASSRPGGEYYGYTF. The CDR3 DNA sequence: TGTGCCAGTAGCCGACCGGGCGGGGAATACTATGGCTACACCTTC.

The rearrangement links TRBV5-1 to TRBJ1-1, with D possibly being TRBD1 (5 bases). The CDR3 has 15 amino acids. In germline, CDR1 is SGHRS, CDR2 YFSETQ. V was clipped by 4 bases and J by 1 base, with 14 bases between them. CDR3 nucleotides: TGCGCCAGCAGCCCTACTCCGGGGCCGAACACTGAAGCTTTCTTT. Translating it yields CASSPTPGPNTEAFF.

Regarding this clone: Germline is not matched at one junction end, which may reflect a read error. J is TRBJ2-3 and V is TRBV19; D may be TRBD2 (5 bases). CDR1 and CDR2 (germline): LNHDA, SQIVND (reference sequence). This CDR3 is 14 amino acids long. The CDR3, as DNA: TGTGCCAGCAGTAGGTGGAGGAGCACAGATACGCAGTATTTT. Translation: CASSRWRSTDTQYF.

The V call is TRBV13, the J call TRBJ2-1, with unresolved D. Trimming left V 4 bases short and J 5 bases short, with 6 bases between. This CDR3 spans 12 amino acids. Germline-derived CDR1 and CDR2 are PRHDT and FYEKMQ (reference sequence). This chain's CDR3 is CASSSLNNEQFF. The DNA for the CDR3 is TGTGCCAGCAGCTCCCTAAACAATGAGCAGTTCTTC.

V and J are TRBV29-1 and TRBJ2-3, with D maybe TRBD2 (6 bases). Germline V lookup: CDR1 SQVTM, CDR2 ANQGSEA. V was trimmed by 3 bases and J by 0 bases, leaving 10 bases between them. The CDR3 length is 14 residues. This CDR3 is CSVESGGSTDTQYF. CDR3 sequence (DNA): TGCAGCGTTGAGTCCGGGGGTAGCACAGATACGCAGTATTTT.

This chain joins TRBV5-4 and TRBJ1-6; tentative D call: TRBD1 (6 bases). Between the trimmed V and J ends, which lost 4 bases and 7 bases, there was a span of 18 bases. The length of the CDR3 is 16 residues. Germline CDR1 reads SGHNT; CDR2 reads YYREEE (reference sequence). CDR3 region: CASSPSSGGQNSPLHF. CDR3 bases: TGTGCCAGCAGCCCTTCAAGTGGGGGGCAGAATTCACCCCTCCACTTT.

The chain combines TRBV3-1 (or the pseudogene TRBV3-2) with TRBJ1-1; D gene ambiguous. Germline-derived CDR1 and CDR2 are LGHDT and YNNKEL (reference sequence). The CDR3 spans 14 residues. Trimming removed 3 bases at V and 5 bases at J, with 13 bases between. The CDR3 DNA follows: TGTGCCAGCAGCCAGCTGTTAGTCGGGACTGAAGCTTTCTTT. Translation gives CASSQLLVGTEAFF.

This chain uses TRBV7-2 with TRBJ2-5, with 9 nucleotides matching TRBD2. V shed 5 bases and J 3 bases; nucleotides not matched to a gene: 10. The CDR3 spans 16 residues. Per the germline V gene, CDR1 is SGHTA and CDR2 is FQGNSA. The CDR3 region is CASSLPAGGVEETQYF. CDR3 sequence (DNA): TGTGCCAGCAGCCTCCCGGCGGGGGGGGTAGAAGAGACCCAGTACTTC.

The chain combines TRBV5-4 with TRBJ2-7; 12 nucleotides agree with TRBD2. Germline-derived CDR1 and CDR2 are SGHNT and YYREEE (reference sequence). V lost 0 bases, J lost 5 bases, and 6 bases stayed unmatched. This CDR3 region has 16 residues. The CDR3 spells CASSLAGTSGSNEQYF. CDR3 nucleotide sequence: TGTGCCAGCAGCTTGGCCGGGACTAGCGGGTCCAACGAGCAGTACTTC.

This clone occurred a few times. The chain joins TRBV10-3 to TRBJ1-6; D uncertain. The CDR3 spans 13 residues. CDR1 ENHRY and CDR2 SYGVKD come from the germline V gene. V lost 0 bases and J 8 bases, leaving 5 bases between the germline ends. The CDR3 loop is CAISESRDSPLHF. DNA of the CDR3: TGTGCCATCAGTGAGTCAAGGGATTCACCCCTCCACTTT.

In this sample, this clone turned up once. The chain joins TRBV2 to TRBJ1-2; TRBD1 aligns across 12 bases. This CDR3 region has 14 residues. Germline loops: CDR1 SNHLY, CDR2 FYNNEI. Trimming cost V 8 bases and J 8 bases; bases outside gene matches: 9. CDR3 residues: CASAGDRGLWGYTF. The DNA for the CDR3 is TGTGCCAGCGCGGGGGACAGGGGGCTCTGGGGCTACACCTTC.

The chain recombines TRBV7-2 with TRBJ1-1, with D maybe TRBD1 (5 bases). This CDR3 is built from 14 residues. CDR1 is SGHTA, CDR2 FQGNSA, per germline. The V end was cut by 1 base, the J end by 3 bases, with 9 bases between. CDR3 protein: CASSLVRGHTEAFF. CDR3 sequence (DNA): TGTGCCAGCAGCTTAGTGAGGGGACACACTGAAGCTTTCTTT.

The chain recombines TRBV19 with TRBJ1-1, with 8 positions matching TRBD1. The J segment lost 4 bases and the V segment lost 6 bases, leaving 13 bases of the junction unmatched. Per the germline V gene, CDR1 is LNHDA and CDR2 is SQIVND (reference sequence). CDR3 size: 16 residues. In DNA, the CDR3 is TGTGCCAGTAGGCCCGGACAGGGAGCTTCGGGCACTGAAGCTTTCTTT. Translation: CASRPGQGASGTEAFF.

This sequence joins TRBV27 and TRBJ1-5, with D uncertain. V lost 5 bases and J 7 bases, leaving 15 bases between the germline ends. CDR3 length equals 14 residues. Looked up from germline, CDR1 is MNHEY and CDR2 is SMNVEV (reference sequence). CDR3 coding DNA: TGTGCCAGCAGTCCTCCCGGCCGGGTACAGCCCCAGCATTTT. Protein: CASSPPGRVQPQHF.

This rearrangement joins TRBV5-1 to TRBJ2-1; TRBD2 aligns across 15 bases. The CDR3 consists of 21 residues. J lost 1 base, V lost 5 bases, and 16 bases had no gene match. From germline, CDR1 is SGHRS and CDR2 YFSETQ. The CDR3 loop is CASSQPGLAGGHSSSYNEQFF. The CDR3 region has the DNA TGCGCCAGCAGTCAACCGGGACTAGCGGGGGGCCATAGTTCGTCCTACAATGAGCAGTTCTTC.

For this clone: A much larger clone lies one base from this, so it may be a read error. The chain links TRBV6-2 or TRBV6-3 to TRBJ2-7; D remains ambiguous. The V gene's germline CDR1 is MNHEY and CDR2 SVGEGT. Trimming removed 0 bases from V and 1 base from J, with 4 bases in between. This CDR3 spans 13 amino acids. The CDR3 region is CASSYSGSYEQYF. For the CDR3, the DNA is TGTGCCAGCAGTTACTCGGGATCCTACGAGCAGTACTTC.

Only a few counts were recorded for this clone. The V and J genes are TRBV28 and TRBJ1-6; the D is unclear. Trimming shortened V by 7 bases and J by 10 bases, and 11 bases separated the two germline ends. The CDR3 consists of 12 residues. The germline V gene has CDR1 MDHEN and CDR2 SYDVKM. CDR3 in DNA: TGTGCCAGCACCGAGGGAAAATCACCCCTCCACTTT. Its translation: CASTEGKSPLHF. The full variable domain, rest sourced from reference TRBV28 and TRBJ1-6, is DVKVTQSSRYLVKRTGEKVFLECVQDMDHENMFWYRQDPGLGLRLIYFSYDVKMKEKGDIPEGYSVSREKKERFSLILESASTNQTSMYLCASTEGKSPLHFGNGTRLTVT.

V gene TRBV5-6 combines with J gene TRBJ1-2; 9 positions agree with TRBD1. The CDR3 extends over 15 amino acids. J was trimmed by 4 bases and V by 4 bases; bases with no gene match: 8. Per germline, CDR1 SGHDT and CDR2 YYEEEE. CDR3 protein: CASSTVGQGRYGYTF. The CDR3 nucleotides read TGTGCCAGCAGCACCGTCGGACAGGGGCGCTATGGCTACACCTTC.

The chain combines TRBV6-2 or TRBV6-3 with TRBJ1-1; 9 positions match TRBD1. Germline V lookup: CDR1 MNHEY, CDR2 SVGEGT. V trimming: 4 bases; J trimming: 4 bases; junction bases outside the gene matches: 4. The CDR3 spans 14 residues. Here the CDR3 DNA reads TGTGCCAGCAGTTCCCGGACAGGGGCCACTGAAGCTTTCTTT. Its protein product is CASSSRTGATEAFF.

J is TRBJ1-3 and V is TRBV7-2; D is ambiguous. The CDR3 runs 14 residues. V was pared by 7 bases and J by 0 bases, with 10 bases between. Germline V gene lookup returns CDR1 SGHTA and CDR2 FQGNSA. The CDR3 DNA follows: TGTGCCAGCAACCACGCAGGCTCTGGAAACACCATATATTTT. Its protein product is CASNHAGSGNTIYF.

This rearrangement joins TRBV27 to TRBJ2-7; the D call may be TRBD1 or TRBD2 (5 bases each). The germline V gene encodes CDR1 MNHEY and CDR2 SMNVEV (reference sequence). This CDR3 has 15 residues. Trimming took 1 base from V and 2 from J, leaving 12 bases between them. The DNA for the CDR3 is TGTGCCAGCAGTTTATATTTGACGGGACCCTACGAGCAGTACTTC. This translates into CASSLYLTGPYEQYF.

The chain employs TRBV19 and TRBJ1-5, with 8 bases lining up with TRBD1. Trimming took 3 bases from V and 2 from J; bases not matched to a gene: 12. The CDR3 spans 18 residues. Germline CDR1 is LNHDA and CDR2 is SQIVND (reference sequence). In nucleotides, the CDR3 is TGTGCCAGTAGTATTTTAGCAGGACAGGGATTAGGCAATCAGCCCCAGCATTTT. It specifies CASSILAGQGLGNQPQHF.

The genes are TRBV5-5 and TRBJ2-3, with 8 bases aligning to TRBD2. The CDR3 loop spans 15 amino acids. V shed 4 bases, J shed 3 bases, and the junction held 7 bases outside the gene matches. The V gene's germline CDR1 is SGHKS and CDR2 YYEKEE (reference sequence). The CDR3 DNA is TGTGCCAGCAGCGGCCTACTAGCGGTTACAGATACGCAGTATTTT. It encodes CASSGLLAVTDTQYF.

The rearrangement links TRBV11-2 to TRBJ2-1; possible D gene TRBD1, 6 bases. CDR3 length: 17 residues. Germline CDR1 and CDR2: SGHAT and FQNNGV. The ends were cut back, 2 bases at V and 6 bases at J, with 20 bases in the middle. This chain's CDR3 is CASSLYQGLSSSNEQFF. As DNA, the CDR3 is TGTGCCAGCAGCTTATACCAGGGGCTGAGTAGTAGCAATGAGCAGTTCTTC.